The rows below give T cell receptor beta chains drawn from one sample of a study of radiotherapy plus CTLA-4 blockade in lung cancer. The method was immunoSEQ multiplex PCR; TCRdb's version includes in-frame clones alone and lacks a portion of them. The sample carries more than 75,000 clones, approximately 75% recorded once. The source material was peripheral blood, sampled from a patient treated with radiotherapy plus ipilimumab. Every receptor here comes from a human donor with non-small cell lung cancer that progressed on radiotherapy plus ipilimumab. Each CDR3 is given with its conserved first and last residue. A D gene is named only where the DNA matches it firmly. Some rows mark clone size as missing; the rest say once, few, many or name a class of expanded clone.

size	J	D	V	CDR3	DNA
.	TRBJ2-3	TRBD1	TRBV9	CASSVGTGVGNTQYF	TGTGCCAGCAGCGTAGGGACAGGGGTAGGGAATACGCAGTATTTT
few	TRBJ1-5	.	TRBV9	CASSVTGLPNQPQHF	TGTGCCAGCAGCGTAACGGGGCTCCCCAATCAGCCCCAGCATTTT
few	TRBJ2-6	.	TRBV5-1	CASSSIQVTTSGANVLTF	TGCGCCAGCAGCTCTATACAGGTGACAACCTCTGGGGCCAACGTCCTGACTTTC
.	TRBJ2-5	TRBD1	TRBV2	CASAGTGGSETQYF	TGTGCCAGTGCCGGGACAGGGGGCTCGGAGACCCAGTACTTC
few	TRBJ1-2	.	TRBV5-6	CASSSTGTYGYTF	TGTGCCAGCAGCTCTACAGGGACCTATGGCTACACCTTC
.	TRBJ1-1	TRBD1	TRBV9	CASSPQGAGNTEAFF	TGTGCCAGCAGCCCGCAGGGGGCAGGTAACACTGAAGCTTTCTTT
.	TRBJ1-6	.	TRBV28	CASSFEVGASPLHF	TGTGCCAGCAGTTTTGAGGTTGGCGCTTCACCCCTCCACTTT
.	TRBJ2-5	.	TRBV11-2	CASSRTNQETQYF	TGTGCCAGCTCAAGGACGAACCAAGAGACCCAGTACTTC
.	TRBJ2-1	TRBD2	TRBV27	CASSSLSGRGGEQFF	TGTGCCAGCAGTTCCCTTAGCGGGAGAGGGGGTGAGCAGTTCTTC
few	TRBJ1-2	.	TRBV9	CASSVEGANYGYTF	TGTGCCAGCAGCGTAGAAGGGGCGAACTATGGCTACACCTTC
.	TRBJ1-2	.	TRBV19	CASSIGGNPNYGYTF	TGTGCCAGTAGTATAGGGGGCAACCCTAACTATGGCTACACCTTC
few	TRBJ2-2	.	TRBV28	CASRAYTGELFF	TGTGCCAGCCGGGCTTACACCGGGGAGCTGTTTTTT
.	TRBJ2-7	TRBD2	TRBV7-7	CAVTGGVGTYEQYF	TGTGCCGTTACGGGGGGTGTCGGAACTTACGAGCAGTACTTC
once	TRBJ2-3	TRBD2	TRBV5-1	CASSLVTSGGDTQYF	TGCGCCAGCAGCTTGGTTACTAGCGGGGGAGATACGCAGTATTTT
few	TRBJ1-3	.	TRBV5-1	CASSPRANRDGNTIYF	TGCGCCAGCAGCCCTCGGGCTAACAGGGATGGAAACACCATATATTTT
once	TRBJ1-6	.	TRBV28	CASSSPGLDSPLHF	TGTGCCAGCAGTTCCCCCGGTTTGGATTCACCCCTCCACTTT
once	TRBJ1-2	.	TRBV19	CASSEAEPNYGYTF	TGTGCCAGTAGTGAGGCAGAACCGAACTATGGCTACACCTTC
.	TRBJ1-6	.	TRBV6-4	CASSAEGGSYNSPLHF	TGTGCCAGCAGTGCTGAGGGTGGCTCCTATAATTCACCCCTCCACTTT
.	TRBJ2-5	TRBD1	TRBV5-5	CASSLEPGGAETQYF	TGTGCCAGCAGCTTGGAACCAGGGGGCGCGGAGACCCAGTACTTC
.	TRBJ1-3	.	TRBV7-9	CASSGIGNSIYF	TGTGCCAGCAGCGGAATAGGAAACTCCATATATTTT
.	TRBJ1-3	.	TRBV11-2	CASSLVGASGNTIYF	TGTGCCAGCAGCTTAGTGGGGGCCTCTGGAAACACCATATATTTT
.	TRBJ1-2	.	TRBV28	CASRSPGAGYGYTF	TGTGCCAGCAGATCCCCGGGGGCGGGGTATGGCTACACCTTC
few	TRBJ1-2	.	TRBV28	CASSFGGHYGYTF	TGTGCCAGCAGTTTCGGCGGTCACTATGGCTACACCTTC
.	TRBJ2-7	.	TRBV6-1	CASSDPGTGSSYEQYF	TGTGCCAGCAGTGATCCTGGAACAGGGTCCTCCTACGAGCAGTACTTC
.	TRBJ2-7	.	TRBV21-1	CASSSNRGDEQYF	TGTGCCAGCAGCTCGAACCGGGGGGACGAGCAGTACTTC
.	TRBJ1-5	TRBD1	TRBV6-5	CASKDRDYQPQHF	TGTGCCAGCAAAGACAGGGACTACCAGCCCCAGCATTTT
few	TRBJ1-1	.	TRBV18	CASSPYMNTEAFF	TGTGCCAGCTCACCATACATGAACACTGAAGCTTTCTTT
few	TRBJ2-7	.	TRBV15	CATSGTGREQYF	TGTGCCACCAGCGGAACAGGGCGCGAGCAGTACTTC
once	TRBJ1-1	.	TRBV9	CASSPGVKNTEAFF	TGTGCCAGCAGCCCTGGGGTTAAAAACACTGAAGCTTTCTTT
.	TRBJ2-5	TRBD2	TRBV9	CASSVAPSGGGPQAGTQYF	TGTGCCAGCAGCGTAGCCCCTAGCGGGGGGGGACCTCAAGCGGGGACCCAGTACTTC
.	TRBJ2-7	TRBD1	TRBV7-9	CASSPNGQGHEQYF	TGTGCCAGCAGCCCCAACGGACAGGGCCACGAGCAGTACTTC
.	TRBJ2-3	TRBD2	TRBV7-3	CASSLGLAGGADTQYF	TGTGCCAGCAGCCTCGGACTAGCGGGAGGCGCAGATACGCAGTATTTT
many	TRBJ1-1	.	TRBV6-5	CASSYREGDTEAFF	TGTGCCAGCAGTTACCGGGAGGGGGACACTGAAGCTTTCTTT
.	TRBJ2-2	.	TRBV7-8	CASSDWRAGELFF	TGTGCCAGCTCCGACTGGAGGGCCGGGGAGCTGTTTTTT
.	TRBJ2-7	TRBD1	TRBV28	CASSLGTVTYEQYF	TGTGCCAGCAGCCTGGGGACAGTAACATACGAGCAGTACTTC
few	TRBJ2-1	.	TRBV7-9	CASSPQEGAGQFF	TGTGCCAGCAGCCCACAGGAGGGGGCCGGGCAGTTCTTC
.	TRBJ2-3	TRBD2	TRBV10-3	CAISGSGLAGTDTQYF	TGTGCCATCAGTGGATCTGGACTAGCGGGAACAGATACGCAGTATTTT
.	TRBJ1-5	TRBD1	TRBV6-1	CASSTGADNQPQHF	TGTGCCAGCAGTACAGGGGCCGACAATCAGCCCCAGCATTTT
.	TRBJ2-1	TRBD2	TRBV5-1	CASSPPLAGGMQFF	TGCGCCAGCAGTCCTCCACTAGCGGGGGGGATGCAGTTCTTC
.	TRBJ2-1	TRBD2	TRBV6-1	CASSGKVAGSRLFF	TGTGCCAGCAGTGGGAAGGTAGCGGGATCCCGTCTGTTCTTC
.	TRBJ1-1	.	TRBV18	CASSATGNTEAFF	TGTGCCAGCTCAGCGACAGGGAACACTGAAGCTTTCTTT
.	TRBJ2-7	.	TRBV2	CASGTGPYEQYF	TGTGCCAGCGGTACAGGGCCCTACGAGCAGTACTTC
few	TRBJ2-7	.	TRBV28	CASSKISPYEQYF	TGTGCCAGCAGTAAGATTAGCCCCTACGAGCAGTACTTC
few	TRBJ2-5	.	TRBV6-4	CASSDGGQETQYF	TGTGCCAGCAGTGACGGGGGCCAGGAGACCCAGTACTTC
.	TRBJ2-4	TRBD2	TRBV2	CASSDREVAGAKNIQYF	TGTGCCAGCAGTGATAGGGAAGTAGCGGGAGCCAAAAACATTCAGTACTTC
few	TRBJ1-3	.	TRBV7-2	CASSLVGGTIYF	TGTGCCAGCAGCTTAGTGGGAGGCACCATATATTTT
.	TRBJ1-2	.	TRBV15	CATSRDDGADYGYTF	TGTGCCACCAGCAGAGATGATGGGGCGGACTATGGCTACACCTTC
.	TRBJ2-5	TRBD1	TRBV4-3	CASSQDYNRGETQYF	TGCGCCAGCAGCCAAGATTACAACAGGGGGGAGACCCAGTACTTC
few	TRBJ1-3	.	TRBV7-9	CASSLGSGGTGNTIYF	TGTGCCAGCAGCTTAGGTTCGGGAGGGACTGGAAACACCATATATTTT
.	TRBJ1-1	TRBD1	TRBV6-6	CASSSQGGTEAFF	TGTGCCAGCAGTTCTCAGGGGGGCACTGAAGCTTTCTTT
once	TRBJ1-6	TRBD1	TRBV30	CAWRGPGTGYSPLHF	TGTGCCTGGAGAGGCCCTGGGACAGGGTACTCACCCCTCCACTTT
.	TRBJ2-1	TRBD2	TRBV6-5	CASSLAGGYNEQFF	TGTGCCAGCAGTTTAGCGGGAGGCTACAATGAGCAGTTCTTC
.	TRBJ1-2	.	TRBV25-1	CASSESGGDYTF	TGTGCCAGCAGTGAATCTGGGGGGGACTACACCTTC
.	TRBJ2-5	TRBD1	TRBV9	CASSAWDRGETQYF	TGTGCCAGCAGCGCTTGGGACAGGGGAGAGACCCAGTACTTC
.	TRBJ1-6	.	TRBV5-1	CASSPQLQGVNSPLHF	TGCGCCAGCAGCCCCCAACTTCAAGGGGTCAATTCACCCCTCCACTTT